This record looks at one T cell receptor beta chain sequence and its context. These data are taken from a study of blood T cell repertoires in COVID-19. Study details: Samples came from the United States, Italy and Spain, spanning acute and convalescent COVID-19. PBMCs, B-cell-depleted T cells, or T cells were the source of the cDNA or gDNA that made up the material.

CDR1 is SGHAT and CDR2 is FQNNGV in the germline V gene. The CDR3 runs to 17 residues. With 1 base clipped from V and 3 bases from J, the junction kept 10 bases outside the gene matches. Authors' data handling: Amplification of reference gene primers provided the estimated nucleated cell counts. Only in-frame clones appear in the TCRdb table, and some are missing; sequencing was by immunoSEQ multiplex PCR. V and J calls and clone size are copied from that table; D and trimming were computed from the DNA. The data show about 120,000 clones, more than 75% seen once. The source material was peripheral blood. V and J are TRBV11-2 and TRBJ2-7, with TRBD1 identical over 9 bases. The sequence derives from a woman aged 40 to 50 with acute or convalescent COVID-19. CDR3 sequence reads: CASSLVGGTGKGYEQYF. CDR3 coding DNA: TGTGCCAGCAGCTTAGTCGGCGGGACAGGGAAAGGCTACGAGCAGTACTTC.